This T cell receptor (beta chain) is drawn from a study of shared clonotypes between healthy human individuals. Overall study findings and caveats: When naive CD4 clonotypes were compared across a handful of donors, about 4.9% were shared.

With respect to this clone: The target antigen is unknown.

Data came from immunoSEQ multiplex PCR; TCRdb stores just in-frame clones and leaves some out. This table holds about 1.4 million clones, more than 95% found once. CDR3 size: 13 residues. Germline V gene data show CDR1 as SGDLS and CDR2 as YYNGEE. Trimming took 4 bases from V and 5 from J, leaving 12 bases between them. This receptor was taken from a man aged 25 to 45 in good health. The V gene is TRBV9, the J gene TRBJ2-5; weak D call: TRBD2 (6 bases). Material for sequencing was naive CD4+ T cells sorted from blood. Subset indicated: CD45RA+ positively selected. The CDR3, as DNA: TGTGCCAGCAGCCCCCGACTAGAGGAGACCCAGTACTTC. This translates into CASSPRLEETQYF. Complete variable domain (other parts from reference TRBV9 and TRBJ2-5): DSGVTQTPKHLITATGQRVTLRCSPRSGDLSVYWYQQSLDQGLQFLIQYYNGEERAKGNILERFSAQQFPDLHSELNLSSLELGDSALYFCASSPRLEETQYFGPGTRLLVL.